Listed here are 22 T cell receptor beta chains from one sample, sequenced in a study of blood T cell repertoires in COVID-19. The repertoire was sequenced with immunoSEQ multiplex PCR; TCRdb's copy has only in-frame clones and lacks some. The sample carries 200,000 to 250,000 clones, 89% recorded once. Material: peripheral blood. Source of these receptors: a man between 60 and 70 years old who had recovered from COVID-19.

The rearrangement links TRBV18 to TRBJ2-3; weak D call: TRBD2 (5 bases). This CDR3 has 16 amino acids. Trimming took off 3 bases at V and 0 bases at J, with 13 bases between the two ends. Germline V CDR1 and CDR2: KGHSH, LQKENI. The CDR3 DNA is TGTGCCAGCTCACCCCGGCAGCGGACTAGCACAGATACGCAGTATTTT. It translates to CASSPRQRTSTDTQYF.

The rearrangement links TRBV7-6 to TRBJ2-7, with TRBD1 identical over 8 bases. Per germline, CDR1 SGHVS and CDR2 FNYEAQ. The CDR3 is made up of 15 amino acids. Unmatched junction bases numbered 8, after V lost 4 bases and J lost 3 bases. CDR3 nucleotide sequence: TGTGCCAGCAGCTCGCCGACGACAGGGGACTACGAGCAGTACTTC. It encodes CASSSPTTGDYEQYF.

The chain combines TRBV5-1 with TRBJ2-1, with 7 bases fitting TRBD2. V trimming: 3 bases; J trimming: 4 bases; junction bases outside the gene matches: 10. Germline CDR1 and CDR2: SGHRS and YFSETQ. The CDR3 is 16 amino acids. The CDR3 sequence is CASSSESSGVYNEQFF. The CDR3 bases are TGCGCCAGCAGCTCCGAGTCTAGCGGCGTTTACAATGAGCAGTTCTTC.

This clone showed up just a few times. The CDR3, as DNA: TGTGCCAGCAACCCAGGGCCTACACAGGGAAATCAGCCCCAGCATTTT. The encoded protein is CASNPGPTQGNQPQHF. The gene calls are TRBV5-7 and TRBJ1-5; tentatively, D is TRBD1 (6 bases). TRBV5-7 falls under the ORF class, with uncertain function. The CDR3 length is 16 residues. V lost 6 bases and J lost 4, with 20 bases in between.

Note on this clone: The same CDR3 is also encoded by other DNA sequences in this sample. The rearrangement joins TRBV10-3 to TRBJ1-2; D remains ambiguous. Between the trimmed V and J ends, which lost 3 bases and 4 bases, there was a span of 6 bases. The CDR3 extends over 12 amino acids. The germline V gene encodes CDR1 ENHRY and CDR2 SYGVKD. CDR3 amino acids: CAISESLYGYTF. CDR3 bases: TGTGCCATCAGTGAAAGCCTCTATGGCTACACCTTC.

This clone was seen once. The sample has other DNA sequences that encode this CDR3 too. The chain is built from TRBV18 and TRBJ2-7; tentatively, D is TRBD1 (6 bases). Germline V gene data show CDR1 as KGHSH and CDR2 as LQKENI. V lost 0 bases and J 2 bases, leaving 8 bases between the germline ends. The CDR3 covers 14 residues. In nucleotides, the CDR3 is TGTGCCAGCTCACCACCTCAGGGGACCTACGAGCAGTACTTC. This codes for CASSPPQGTYEQYF.

This rearrangement joins TRBV29-1 to TRBJ2-5; TRBD1 agrees at 7 bases. CDR3 size: 15 residues. V lost 4 bases, J lost 2 bases, and 10 bases stayed unmatched. The germline gives CDR1 SQVTM, CDR2 ANQGSEA. CDR3 in amino acids: CSVASSGTVQETQYF. The CDR3 nucleotides read TGCAGCGTTGCCTCATCCGGGACAGTACAAGAGACCCAGTACTTC.

The chain recombines TRBV28 with TRBJ2-1; D gene unclear. Trimming stripped 7 bases from V and 4 bases from J, with 17 bases between. The germline CDR1 and CDR2 sequences are MDHEN and SYDVKM. The CDR3 is 15 amino acids. CDR3 protein: CASTPPRVTYNEQFF. CDR3 coding DNA: TGTGCCAGCACCCCCCCACGGGTTACTTACAATGAGCAGTTCTTC.

J is TRBJ1-2 and V is TRBV30, with D possibly being TRBD1 (5 bases). CDR1 and CDR2 (germline): GTSNPN, SVGIG (reference sequence). Trimming cost V 4 bases and J 4 bases, with 13 bases left between them. This CDR3 contains 13 residues. In DNA, the CDR3 is TGTGCCTGGATTGGGGGGAATAGCTATGGCTACACCTTC. Translating gives CAWIGGNSYGYTF. Looking up the rest from reference TRBV30 and TRBJ1-2 gives the full variable domain: SQTIHQWPATLVQPVGSPLSLECTVEGTSNPNLYWYRQAAGRGLQLLFYSVGIGQISSEVPQNLSASRPQDRQFILSSKKLLLSDSGFYLCAWIGGNSYGYTFGSGTRLTVV.

V gene TRBV6-5 combines with J gene TRBJ1-2; weak D call: TRBD1 (6 bases). The CDR3 runs to 15 residues. CDR1 is MNHEY and CDR2 is SVGAGI in the germline V gene. V was shortened by 7 bases and J by 0 bases, with 15 bases between the two germline ends. The CDR3 DNA follows: TGTGCCAGCAAACAACGGGACACAACTAACTATGGCTACACCTTC. It yields the protein CASKQRDTTNYGYTF.

The genes are TRBV4-2 and TRBJ2-1, with 7 bases fitting TRBD2. CDR1 LGHNA and CDR2 YNFKEQ come from the germline V gene. The CDR3 runs 13 residues. J lost 6 bases, V lost 3 bases, and 2 bases had no gene match. CDR3 nucleotide sequence: TGTGCCAGCAGCCAGGGGGGGGGCAATGAGCAGTTCTTC. Amino acids: CASSQGGGNEQFF.

The chain employs TRBV5-1 and TRBJ2-1; 8 bases align to TRBD2. V lost 4 bases, J lost 4 bases, and 7 bases stayed unmatched. Germline V gene data show CDR1 as SGHRS and CDR2 as YFSETQ. The CDR3 is made up of 15 amino acids. CDR3 in DNA: TGCGCCAGCAGCCGGGAGGGCGGGGGGTACAATGAGCAGTTCTTC. This codes for CASSREGGGYNEQFF. The entire variable domain, with the rest obtained from reference TRBV5-1 and TRBJ2-1, is as follows: KAGVTQTPRYLIKTRGQQVTLSCSPISGHRSVSWYQQTPGQGLQFLFEYFSETQRNKGNFPGRFSGRQFSNSRSEMNVSTLELGDSALYLCASSREGGGYNEQFFGPGTRLTVL.

The CDR3 region is CASSEAGRSEQFF. DNA for the CDR3: TGTGCCAGCAGTGAAGCGGGGCGATCTGAGCAGTTCTTC. The V call is TRBV6-1, the J call TRBJ2-1, with a possible D match to TRBD1 (5 bases). Germline lookup yields CDR1 MNHNS and CDR2 SASEGT. Trimming removed 0 bases at V and 9 bases at J, with 9 bases between. The CDR3 is made up of 13 amino acids.

The chain uses TRBV29-1 and TRBJ2-7, with a weak D call TRBD2 (6 bases). Germline assignment: CDR1 SQVTM and CDR2 ANQGSEA. The CDR3 is 14 amino acids. Trimming pared 1 base from V and 0 bases from J, leaving 10 bases between. CDR3 amino acids: CSVEVRGSSYEQYF. The CDR3 DNA reads TGCAGCGTTGAAGTGCGGGGTAGCTCCTACGAGCAGTACTTC.

This sequence joins TRBV7-8 and TRBJ1-5; weak D call: TRBD1 (5 bases). Germline lookup yields CDR1 SGHVS and CDR2 FQNEAQ. Deletions cut 5 bases from V and 2 bases from J, with 16 bases between. CDR3 length: 16 residues. The CDR3: CASSPGRRGGNQPQHF. Here the CDR3 DNA reads TGTGCCAGCAGCCCCGGGAGGAGAGGGGGCAATCAGCCCCAGCATTTT. The full variable domain, completed using reference TRBV7-8 and TRBJ1-5, is GAGVSQSPRYKVAKRGQDVALRCDPISGHVSLFWYQQALGQGPEFLTYFQNEAQLDKSGLPSDRFFAERPEGSVSTLKIQRTQQEDSAVYLCASSPGRRGGNQPQHFGDGTRLSIL.

The rearrangement joins TRBV5-1 to TRBJ2-7, with D perhaps matching TRBD2 (5 bases). Trimming pared 0 bases from V and 4 bases from J, leaving 14 bases between. Germline V gene sequence: CDR1 SGHRS, CDR2 YFSETQ. The CDR3 length is 15 residues. The CDR3 loop reads CASSLVPGKEYEQYF. For the CDR3, the DNA is TGCGCCAGCAGCTTGGTTCCGGGGAAGGAGTACGAGCAGTACTTC.

This clone was counted many times. V is TRBV5-3 and J is TRBJ1-5; tentatively, D is TRBD1 (6 bases). TRBV5-3 carries the ORF label, with uncertain function. There are 14 residues in the CDR3. The V end was cut by 4 bases, the J end by 2 bases, with 10 bases between. CDR3 bases: TGTGCCAGAAGCATTCGACAGGGCAATCAGCCCCAGCATTTT. Translating gives CARSIRQGNQPQHF.

The chain employs TRBV19 and TRBJ1-1, with 7 bases aligning to TRBD1. The CDR3 is made up of 12 amino acids. Trimming cost V 2 bases and J 8 bases; bases outside gene matches: 2. Germline-derived CDR1 and CDR2 are LNHDA and SQIVND (reference sequence). The CDR3 is CASSIRTGEAFF. CDR3 nucleotides: TGTGCCAGTAGTATACGGACAGGAGAAGCTTTCTTT.

By sample share, this clone is medium-sized. The chain employs TRBV30 and TRBJ1-1, with D uncertain. The V end was cut by 0 bases, the J end by 0 bases, with 5 bases between. Germline V gene lookup returns CDR1 GTSNPN and CDR2 SVGIG (reference sequence). The CDR3 extends over 13 amino acids. CDR3 bases: TGTGCCTGGAGTGTCGCGGTGAACACTGAAGCTTTCTTT. Amino acid sequence: CAWSVAVNTEAFF.

In its sample, this clone was seen many times. The chain couples TRBV29-1 to TRBJ2-3, with D hard to call. Germline CDR1 SQVTM, CDR2 ANQGSEA. Deletions cut 5 bases from V and 2 bases from J, with 2 bases between. The CDR3 has 10 residues. Here the CDR3 DNA reads TGCAGCGTTTACACAGATACGCAGTATTTT. Amino acids: CSVYTDTQYF.

The CDR3 DNA is TGTGCCACCAGCAGATCAGGGGACGAGCAGTACTTC. The encoded protein is CATSRSGDEQYF. The chain employs TRBV15 and TRBJ2-7; D perhaps matches TRBD1 (6 bases). V was pared by 2 bases and J by 5 bases, with 7 bases between. CDR1 LNHNV and CDR2 YYDKDF come from the germline V gene (reference sequence). The CDR3 sequence is 12 residues long.

This clone has a single count. This chain joins TRBV7-3 and TRBJ2-6, with 9 bases identical to TRBD1. CDR3 length: 17 amino acids. V was clipped by 5 bases and J by 4 bases; unmatched bases: 9. Germline V gene data show CDR1 as SGHTA and CDR2 as FQGTGA. CDR3 residues: CASSQRDRVDGANVLTF. The DNA of the CDR3 is TGTGCCAGCAGCCAGCGGGACAGGGTGGACGGGGCCAACGTCCTGACTTTC.